The 6 T cell receptor beta chains presented below share a single source sample, sequenced in a study of HIV-infected children after antiretroviral therapy interruption. Described treatment: PENTA 11 planned treatment interruption arm or continuous ART arm. The TCR library was built from RNA with a 3' RACE protocol and unique molecular identifiers. A single record per CDR3 protein comes from TCRdb applying MiXCR to the 3' RACE reads. The profile shows about 83,000 distinct CDR3 sequences, 5.5% to 8.5% of them singletons. Here the sequenced sample was CD45RA+ CD4+ T cells from PBMCs, pooled from several time points, taken from a donor given antiretroviral therapy, either interrupted or continuous. Documented subset: naive CD4+ CD45RA+ CD45RO- T cells. These receptors came from a pool of human donors with HIV.

This clonotype was observed many times. This chain joins TRBV27 and TRBJ2-1; D may correspond to TRBD1 or TRBD2 (5 bases each). The germline V gene has CDR1 MNHEY and CDR2 SMNVEV (reference sequence). The CDR3 extends over 16 amino acids. The V gene lost 8 bases and the J gene lost 5 bases, with 22 bases spanning the gap. In DNA form, the CDR3 reads TGTGCCAGCCTGAGGGTGGGGACCCGAACCCACAATGAGCAGTTCTTC. Amino acids: CASLRVGTRTHNEQFF.

At least ten counts were recorded for this clonotype. The rearrangement joins TRBV19 to TRBJ2-1; the match to TRBD2 covers 11 bases. V lost 6 bases to trimming and J lost 8 bases; unmatched junction nucleotides: 3. The CDR3 covers 13 residues. Germline CDR1 is LNHDA and CDR2 is SQIVND (reference sequence). The CDR3 here is CASRVAGGDEQFF. The DNA of the CDR3 is TGTGCCAGTAGGGTAGCGGGGGGGGATGAGCAGTTCTTC.

This clonotype was detected many times. The CDR3 DNA sequence: TGCAGTGGAAAGGGACAGGGAAACGGGCAGCCCCAGCATTTT. Amino acids: CSGKGQGNGQPQHF. V and J are TRBV20-1 and TRBJ1-5; 9 positions match TRBD1. Germline assignment: CDR1 DFQATT and CDR2 SNEGSKA (reference sequence). Losses at the gene ends were 7 bases for V and 7 bases for J; bases not matched to a gene: 11. The CDR3 loop spans 14 amino acids.

This clonotype showed up just a few times. The chain has TRBV10-1 and TRBJ2-2; no clear D. Looked up from germline, CDR1 is WNHNN and CDR2 is SYGVQD (reference sequence). Trimming took off 6 bases at V and 0 bases at J, with 8 bases between the two ends. The CDR3 consists of 14 residues. The CDR3 DNA follows: TGCGCCAGCAGACTTAGCACGAACACCGGGGAGCTGTTTTTT. Amino acid sequence: CASRLSTNTGELFF.

This clonotype occurred many times. The chain carries TRBV12-3 or TRBV12-4 and TRBJ2-3, with D uncertain. Trimming pared 6 bases from V and 4 bases from J, leaving 17 bases between. The CDR3 consists of 15 residues. CDR3 coding DNA: TGTGCCAGCAGCTATCGGCATCAGGTTGCAGATACGCAGTATTTT. Its protein product is CASSYRHQVADTQYF.

This clonotype was counted many times. The chain couples TRBV5-6 to TRBJ2-7; possible D gene TRBD2, 5 bases. V lost 5 bases and J lost 2, with 11 bases in between. Germline V gives CDR1 SGHDT, CDR2 YYEEEE. There are 13 residues in the CDR3. The CDR3 DNA sequence: TGTGCCAGCAGTCCTAGCAGACCCTACGAGCAGTACTTC. Encoded protein: CASSPSRPYEQYF.